A few counts support the clone carrying this TCR beta chain. Its antigen is unidentified. Unique molecular identifiers were incorporated into the prepared TCRbeta library. TCRdb reanalysed the PCR reads using MiXCR and keeps one entry per CDR3 protein. The sample carries roughly 100,000 distinct CDR3 sequences, about 7.5% recorded once. This record comes from a study of T-cell reconstitution after alpha-beta-depleted transplantation in children. Study results and limitations: Once a year had passed after transplant, T-cell counts and diversity came mostly from newly produced T cells.

CDR1 and CDR2 (germline): SNHLY, FYNNEI. The length of the CDR3 is 15 residues. V was cut by 3 bases and J by 4 bases, with 15 bases left in between. The chain links TRBV2 to TRBJ1-2, with a tentative D call TRBD1 (5 bases). The material sequenced was PBMCs, taken before TCRalphabeta/CD19-depleted stem cell transplant. This TCR was sampled from a boy between 2 and 10 years old with acute lymphoblastic leukemia, due to receive a stem cell transplant. In DNA form, the CDR3 reads TGTGCCAGCAGTGATTGGAGGGGCGGGAGCTATGGCTACACCTTC. Residues: CASSDWRGGSYGYTF.